The clone carrying this T cell receptor beta chain has just a few counts. This sample stems from a study of technical replicates of blood from a few donors. TCRdb keeps only in-frame clones here, not all; method: immunoSEQ multiplex PCR. The sample contains about 75,000 clones, around 93% of which appear only once. Trimming removed 1 base at V and 4 bases at J, with 8 bases between. The CDR3 extends over 14 amino acids. CDR1 is LNHDA, CDR2 SQIVND, per germline (reference sequence). V usage is TRBV19 and J usage is TRBJ1-5; D uncertain. Sequencing input: T cells isolated from PBMCs. The TCR originated in a human donor in good health. CDR3 nucleotides: TGTGCCAGTAGTATAGGGCAGAGGAATCAGCCCCAGCATTTT. It is translated as CASSIGQRNQPQHF.